The sequence of this T cell receptor beta chain was determined in a study of early T cells in non-severe SARS-CoV-2 infection. Study results and caveats: CD4 and private specificities were missed by VDJdb matching, which favored anti-spike CD8 responses.

As part of library construction, unique molecular identifiers were attached to individual cDNA molecules. TCRdb called the 5' RACE reads again in MiXCR, with one record for every CDR3 protein. This sample carries over 50,000 distinct CDR3 sequences, roughly 12% of them seen once, and the ten largest clones take 2.9%. CDR3 length: 14 residues. Germline CDR1 MNHNY, CDR2 SVGAGI (reference sequence). V was clipped by 2 bases and J by 8 bases, with 12 bases between them. This clonotype was recorded at least ten times. Antigen unknown. Sequencing input: whole blood. The receptor comes from an adult who was a healthcare worker with PCR-confirmed SARS-CoV-2 infection or an uninfected control (not recorded which). The V gene is TRBV6-6, the J gene TRBJ1-4; D gene uncertain. CDR3 protein: CASSYGEHGEKLFF. CDR3 sequence (DNA): TGTGCCAGCAGTTACGGGGAACATGGAGAAAAACTGTTTTTT.